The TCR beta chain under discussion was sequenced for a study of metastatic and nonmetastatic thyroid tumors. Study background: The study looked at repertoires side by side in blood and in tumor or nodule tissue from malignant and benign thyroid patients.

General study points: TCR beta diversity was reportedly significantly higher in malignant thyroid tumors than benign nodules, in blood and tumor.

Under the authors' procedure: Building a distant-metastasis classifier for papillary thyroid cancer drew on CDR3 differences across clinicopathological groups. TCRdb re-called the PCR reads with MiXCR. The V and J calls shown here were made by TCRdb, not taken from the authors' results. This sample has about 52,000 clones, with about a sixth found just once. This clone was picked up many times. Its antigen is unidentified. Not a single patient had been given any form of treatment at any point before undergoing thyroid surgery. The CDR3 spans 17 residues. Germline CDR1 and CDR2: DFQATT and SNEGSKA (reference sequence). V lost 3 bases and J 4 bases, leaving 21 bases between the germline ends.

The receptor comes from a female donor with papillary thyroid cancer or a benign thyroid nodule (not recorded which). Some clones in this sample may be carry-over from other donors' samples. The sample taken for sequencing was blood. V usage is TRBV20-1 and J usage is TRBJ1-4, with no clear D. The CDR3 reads CSASDMMVGSDNEKLFF. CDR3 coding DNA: TGCAGTGCTAGCGACATGATGGTGGGGTCGGATAATGAAAAACTGTTTTTT.